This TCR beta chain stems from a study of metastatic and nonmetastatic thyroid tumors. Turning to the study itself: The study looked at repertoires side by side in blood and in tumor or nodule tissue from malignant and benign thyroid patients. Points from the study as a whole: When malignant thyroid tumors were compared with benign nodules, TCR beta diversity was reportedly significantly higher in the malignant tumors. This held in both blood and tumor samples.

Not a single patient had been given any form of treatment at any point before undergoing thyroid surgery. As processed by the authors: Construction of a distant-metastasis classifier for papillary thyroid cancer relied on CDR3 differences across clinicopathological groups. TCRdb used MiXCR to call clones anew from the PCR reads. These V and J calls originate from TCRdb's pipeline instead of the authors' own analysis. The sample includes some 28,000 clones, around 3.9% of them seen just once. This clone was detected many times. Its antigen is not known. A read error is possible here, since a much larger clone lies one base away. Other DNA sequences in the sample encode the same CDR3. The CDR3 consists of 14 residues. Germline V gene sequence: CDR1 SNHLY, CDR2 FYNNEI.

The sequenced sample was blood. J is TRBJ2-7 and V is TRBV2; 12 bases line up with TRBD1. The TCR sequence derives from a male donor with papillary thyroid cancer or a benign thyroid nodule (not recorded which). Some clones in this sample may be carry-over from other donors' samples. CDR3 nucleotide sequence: TGCGCCAGCACTGGGACAGGGGGCAGATACGAGCAGTACTTC. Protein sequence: CASTGTGGRYEQYF.